Reported below is one T cell receptor (beta chain). Its antigen is unidentified. The data were obtained in a study of early T cells in non-severe SARS-CoV-2 infection. Study-level background: Unsorted whole-blood RNA was sequenced in bulk, leaving chains unpaired.

V was cut by 2 bases and J by 3 bases, with 17 bases left in between. Germline V gene sequence: CDR1 MNHEY, CDR2 SVGAGI. CDR3 size: 16 residues. Whole-study findings and limits: In VDJdb matching, anti-spike CD8 responses were favored while private and CD4 specificities went missing.

Individual cDNA molecules received unique molecular identifiers. TCRdb called the 5' RACE reads again in MiXCR, with one record for every CDR3 protein. The sample yields around 63,000 distinct CDR3 sequences, around 6.5% seen once. This sample comprised whole blood, obtained at baseline. V and J are TRBV6-5 and TRBJ2-7; the D call may be TRBD1 or TRBD2 (5 bases each). This receptor was taken from an adult who was a healthcare worker with PCR-confirmed SARS-CoV-2 infection or an uninfected control (not recorded which). CDR3 sequence reads: CASSYRPGPRGYEQYF. The CDR3 nucleotides read TGTGCCAGCAGTTACCGCCCGGGACCCCGAGGCTACGAGCAGTACTTC.